Each of the 27 T cell receptor beta chains below was sequenced from the same sample in a study of T cells after yellow fever vaccination. TCRdb re-called the 5' RACE reads through MiXCR, storing one row per CDR3 protein. The profile shows about 340,000 distinct CDR3 sequences, roughly 8.7% of them singletons. Sequencing was performed on PBMCs, taken on the day of the first yellow fever vaccination. All receptors come from a man between 18 and 29 years old who received the YFV17D yellow fever vaccine.

This clonotype was seen a handful of times. The rearrangement uses TRBV7-9 and TRBJ2-2, with 9 bases fitting TRBD1. The CDR3 covers 16 residues. Germline CDR1 reads SEHNR; CDR2 reads FQNEAQ (reference sequence). The J segment lost 5 bases and the V segment lost 6 bases, leaving 10 bases of the junction unmatched. The CDR3 loop reads CASRAGTGIGTGELFF. The DNA for the CDR3 is TGTGCCAGCAGAGCCGGGACAGGGATAGGAACCGGGGAGCTGTTTTTT.

V is TRBV5-5 and J is TRBJ2-3; no clear D. Germline lookup yields CDR1 SGHKS and CDR2 YYEKEE (reference sequence). The CDR3 length is 14 residues. The V end lost 0 bases, the J end lost 3 bases, and 8 bases lay between the germline ends. Here the CDR3 DNA reads TGTGCCAGCAGCTTGGAGTGGGCAACAGATACGCAGTATTTT. Amino acid sequence: CASSLEWATDTQYF.

This clonotype was counted only a few times. The chain uses TRBV20-1 and TRBJ1-4; D is ambiguous. V gave up 4 bases and J gave up 0 bases, with 9 bases separating them. The germline V gene has CDR1 DFQATT and CDR2 SNEGSKA (reference sequence). The CDR3 is 14 amino acids. The CDR3 nucleotides are TGCAGTGCTACCCAGCCTGCAACTAATGAAAAACTGTTTTTT. Translated, it gives CSATQPATNEKLFF.

In its sample, this clonotype was seen a few times. This rearrangement joins TRBV3-1 to TRBJ1-5, with 8 bases that match TRBD1. This CDR3 region has 15 residues. The trim removed 8 bases at V and 3 bases at J, leaving 9 bases unmatched. Germline V gene sequence: CDR1 LGHDT, CDR2 YNNKEL (reference sequence). The CDR3 DNA sequence: TGTGCCAGCTCCAGGGGGCCCAATTACAATCAGCCCCAGCATTTT. Amino acids: CASSRGPNYNQPQHF.

This clonotype was seen a handful of times. This rearrangement joins TRBV4-2 to TRBJ2-5, with 11 positions matching TRBD2. Germline CDR1 and CDR2: LGHNA and YNFKEQ. Trimming at V came to 4 bases and at J to 2 bases, leaving 6 bases not matched to a gene. CDR3 length: 16 amino acids. The CDR3 nucleotides read TGTGCCAGCAGCCGATCGACTAGCGGGATTCAAGAGACCCAGTACTTC. This sequence encodes CASSRSTSGIQETQYF.

This chain uses TRBV6-5 with TRBJ2-3; TRBD1 aligns across 8 bases. The CDR3 sequence is 15 residues long. The germline V gene has CDR1 MNHEY and CDR2 SVGAGI. Losses at the gene ends were 2 bases for V and 0 bases for J; bases not matched to a gene: 1. The CDR3 sequence is CASSYQGASTDTQYF. In DNA, the CDR3 is TGTGCCAGCAGTTACCAGGGGGCAAGCACAGATACGCAGTATTTT.

The chain's CDR3 is CASSAGTRTNEQFF. The CDR3 DNA reads TGTGCCAGCAGCGCCGGGACCAGAACCAATGAGCAGTTCTTC. This chain uses TRBV7-8 with TRBJ2-1; the D call may be TRBD1 or TRBD2 (5 bases each). V was trimmed by 5 bases and J by 6 bases, leaving 14 bases between them. The CDR3 is 14 residues long. CDR1 is SGHVS and CDR2 is FQNEAQ in the germline V gene.

The gene calls are TRBV5-1 and TRBJ2-3; D perhaps matches TRBD2 (7 bases). Looked up from germline, CDR1 is SGHRS and CDR2 is YFSETQ. The V and J ends lost 2 bases and 3 bases respectively, with 19 bases between them. CDR3 length: 17 amino acids. The CDR3 DNA is TGCGCCAGCAGCTTTTCTAACGGGGGGCCCTGGACAGATACGCAGTATTTT. Translating it yields CASSFSNGGPWTDTQYF. Variable domain in full (rest from reference TRBV5-1 and TRBJ2-3): KAGVTQTPRYLIKTRGQQVTLSCSPISGHRSVSWYQQTPGQGLQFLFEYFSETQRNKGNFPGRFSGRQFSNSRSEMNVSTLELGDSALYLCASSFSNGGPWTDTQYFGPGTRLTVL.

This chain connects TRBV28 to TRBJ2-3; D gene uncertain. Germline V CDR1 and CDR2: MDHEN, SYDVKM. The V end was cut by 3 bases, the J end by 6 bases, with 13 bases between. This CDR3 has 14 amino acids. CDR3 amino acids: CASSFSANGDTQYF. Here the CDR3 DNA reads TGTGCCAGCAGTTTCTCGGCAAATGGGGATACGCAGTATTTT. Full variable domain (rest looked up from reference TRBV28 and TRBJ2-3): DVKVTQSSRYLVKRTGEKVFLECVQDMDHENMFWYRQDPGLGLRLIYFSYDVKMKEKGDIPEGYSVSREKKERFSLILESASTNQTSMYLCASSFSANGDTQYFGPGTRLTVL.

This clonotype occurred a few times. The chain combines TRBV11-2 with TRBJ1-2; 7 bases are shared with TRBD1. This CDR3 has 15 amino acids. Germline loops: CDR1 SGHAT, CDR2 FQNNGV. Trimming took 4 bases from V and 1 from J; bases not matched to a gene: 6. The CDR3 spells CASSWGQNNNYGYTF. Written as DNA, the CDR3 is TGTGCCAGCAGCTGGGGACAGAACAATAACTATGGCTACACCTTC.

This clonotype was seen more than once but under ten times. The chain recombines TRBV19 with TRBJ2-1; D might be TRBD1 (5 bases). CDR1 and CDR2 (germline): LNHDA, SQIVND (reference sequence). Trimming pared 5 bases from V and 0 bases from J, leaving 14 bases between. CDR3 length: 16 residues. CDR3 region: CASSPDRGSSYNEQFF. The CDR3 DNA sequence: TGTGCCAGTAGTCCAGATAGGGGAAGCTCCTACAATGAGCAGTTCTTC.

This clonotype was seen a few times. V usage is TRBV6-2 or TRBV6-3 and J usage is TRBJ1-5, with TRBD1 matching over 12 bases. The junction had 6 bases not matched to a gene; V was cut back by 6 bases and J by 3 bases. Germline loops: CDR1 MNHEY, CDR2 SVGEGT. The length of the CDR3 is 16 residues. The CDR3 here is CASRPGTGGNNQPQHF. In DNA, the CDR3 is TGTGCCAGCAGGCCCGGGACAGGGGGCAACAATCAGCCCCAGCATTTT.

This clonotype has at least ten counts. This chain's CDR3 is CASSLAISETQYF. DNA for the CDR3: TGTGCCAGCAGCTTAGCAATTTCGGAGACCCAGTACTTC. The rearrangement joins TRBV7-2 to TRBJ2-5; no reliable D call. The germline V and J ends were trimmed by 0 bases and 5 bases, with 7 bases remaining between them. This CDR3 is 13 amino acids long. Germline V lookup: CDR1 SGHTA, CDR2 FQGNSA.

This clonotype was recorded a few times. J is TRBJ1-6 and V is TRBV7-6, with D possibly TRBD1 on 5 matching bases. CDR1 and CDR2 from the germline V gene are SGHVS and FNYEAQ. Trimming left V 5 bases short and J 10 bases short, with 21 bases between. The CDR3 totals 16 residues. For the CDR3, the DNA is TGTGCCAGCAGCCTCAGACAGTATGAGACGGGGTCACCCCTCCACTTT. Translated: CASSLRQYETGSPLHF. Based on the CDR3 plus reference TRBV7-6 and TRBJ1-6, the full variable domain is GAGVSQSPRYKVTKRGQDVALRCDPISGHVSLYWYRQALGQGPEFLTYFNYEAQQDKSGLPNDRFSAERPEGSISTLTIQRTEQRDSAMYRCASSLRQYETGSPLHFGNGTRLTVT.

This chain connects TRBV20-1 to TRBJ1-1; the D is unclear. CDR1 and CDR2 from the germline V gene are DFQATT and SNEGSKA (reference sequence). The V gene lost 2 bases and the J gene lost 0 bases, with 7 bases spanning the gap. The length of the CDR3 is 13 residues. CDR3 sequence: CSARSGMNTEAFF. The CDR3 DNA is TGCAGTGCTAGATCCGGGATGAACACTGAAGCTTTCTTT.

This clonotype was recorded many times. V usage is TRBV5-1 and J usage is TRBJ2-1, with TRBD2 identical over 9 bases. J gave up 8 bases and V 3 bases, and 9 bases lay outside the gene matches. The CDR3 length is 15 residues. Germline-derived CDR1 and CDR2 are SGHRS and YFSETQ. CDR3 DNA sequence: TGCGCCAGCAGCTCGTCGGTAGCGGGGGAAGATGAGCAGTTCTTC. Protein product: CASSSSVAGEDEQFF.

The chain combines TRBV5-1 with TRBJ2-3; D could derive from TRBD1 or TRBD2 (6 bases each). Looked up from germline, CDR1 is SGHRS and CDR2 is YFSETQ. V was clipped by 0 bases and J by 2 bases, with 10 bases between them. The CDR3 is 15 amino acids. CDR3 DNA sequence: TGCGCCAGCAGCTTGGTCGGGGGCAACACAGATACGCAGTATTTT. This codes for CASSLVGGNTDTQYF.

This clonotype was seen repeatedly, ten times or more. The genes are TRBV4-1 and TRBJ2-7, with D unclear. CDR3 size: 13 residues. Trimming pared 1 base from V and 3 bases from J, leaving 7 bases between. The germline V gene has CDR1 MGHRA and CDR2 YSYEKL. CDR3 sequence (DNA): TGCGCCAGCAGCCAAGCCACATACTACGAGCAGTACTTC. Residues: CASSQATYYEQYF.

This clonotype was found a few times. The J gene is TRBJ2-7, the V gene TRBV6-7; TRBD2 is a possible D gene (6 bases). TRBV6-7 counts as an open reading frame of uncertain function. Trimming stripped 3 bases from V and 2 bases from J, with 14 bases between. The CDR3 consists of 15 residues. The CDR3 spells CASSYVRGSPYEQYV. The CDR3 DNA reads TGTGCCAGCAGTTATGTGCGGGGTTCTCCCTACGAGCAGTACGTC.

The chain joins TRBV4-1 to TRBJ1-1; D is ambiguous. V lost 0 bases and J lost 7, with 6 bases in between. Germline CDR1 MGHRA, CDR2 YSYEKL. The CDR3 covers 12 residues. The CDR3 DNA is TGCGCCAGCAGCCAAGAGGGAGGTGAAGCTTTCTTT. Its protein is CASSQEGGEAFF.

This clonotype appeared a few times. This chain connects TRBV7-2 to TRBJ2-3; 7 nucleotides agree with TRBD2. The CDR3 is 14 residues long. The J segment lost 4 bases and the V segment lost 6 bases, leaving 7 bases of the junction unmatched. Germline CDR1 and CDR2: SGHTA and FQGNSA. The CDR3 DNA reads as TGTGCCAGCAGGTCAGGGAGGGTCGCAGATACGCAGTATTTT. Translation: CASRSGRVADTQYF.

There are many counts of this clonotype. V and J are TRBV6-1 and TRBJ1-2; D call uncertain. CDR1 MNHNS and CDR2 SASEGT come from the germline V gene. V lost 2 bases to trimming and J lost 4 bases, with 17 bases between them. CDR3 length: 16 amino acids. The CDR3, as DNA: TGTGCCAGCAGTGAAAGTCGTCAGCCGACCGTCTATGGCTACACCTTC. Its translation: CASSESRQPTVYGYTF.

The V call is TRBV7-6, the J call TRBJ2-7; 9 bases align to TRBD1. Per germline, CDR1 SGHVS and CDR2 FNYEAQ. The V segment lost 4 bases and the J segment 2 bases; nucleotides outside the gene matches: 6. This CDR3 has 15 amino acids. CDR3 protein: CASSWGQGPPYEQYF. CDR3 nucleotides: TGTGCCAGCAGCTGGGGACAGGGTCCCCCCTACGAGCAGTACTTC. Supplemented by reference TRBV7-6 and TRBJ2-7, the full variable domain reads GAGVSQSPRYKVTKRGQDVALRCDPISGHVSLYWYRQALGQGPEFLTYFNYEAQQDKSGLPNDRFSAERPEGSISTLTIQRTEQRDSAMYRCASSWGQGPPYEQYFGPGTRLTVT.

This clonotype was seen only a few times. The chain is built from TRBV6-1 and TRBJ2-5, with no clear D. The CDR3 extends over 13 amino acids. V lost 5 bases to trimming and J lost 5 bases, with 12 bases between them. Germline CDR1 and CDR2: MNHNS and SASEGT. The CDR3 sequence: CASSLLTGETQYF. The DNA for the CDR3 is TGTGCCAGCAGTCTCCTCACGGGTGAGACCCAGTACTTC.

This clonotype has only a few counts. This sequence joins TRBV24-1 and TRBJ2-2; no firm D call. Germline V CDR1 and CDR2: KGHDR, SFDVKD. V shed 5 bases and J shed 0 bases, with 9 bases lying between them. The CDR3 loop spans 15 amino acids. The CDR3 region has the DNA TGTGCCACCAGTGGCCGGACGACGAACACCGGGGAGCTGTTTTTT. This encodes CATSGRTTNTGELFF.

The rearrangement links TRBV11-2 to TRBJ1-1; D remains unclear. Trimming left V 1 base short and J 6 bases short, with 6 bases between. CDR1 is SGHAT and CDR2 is FQNNGV in the germline V gene. The CDR3 totals 12 residues. The chain's CDR3 is CASSLVSPEAFF. The CDR3, as DNA: TGTGCCAGCAGCTTAGTTTCGCCTGAAGCTTTCTTT.

The sample holds a few counts of this clonotype. This sequence joins TRBV6-1 and TRBJ1-1, with a possible D match to TRBD1 (5 bases). V lost 5 bases and J 3 bases, leaving 10 bases between the germline ends. This CDR3 has 13 residues. In germline, CDR1 is MNHNS, CDR2 SASEGT. CDR3 sequence reads: CASSLTEDTEAFF. As DNA, the CDR3 is TGTGCCAGCAGTCTGACAGAAGACACTGAAGCTTTCTTT.